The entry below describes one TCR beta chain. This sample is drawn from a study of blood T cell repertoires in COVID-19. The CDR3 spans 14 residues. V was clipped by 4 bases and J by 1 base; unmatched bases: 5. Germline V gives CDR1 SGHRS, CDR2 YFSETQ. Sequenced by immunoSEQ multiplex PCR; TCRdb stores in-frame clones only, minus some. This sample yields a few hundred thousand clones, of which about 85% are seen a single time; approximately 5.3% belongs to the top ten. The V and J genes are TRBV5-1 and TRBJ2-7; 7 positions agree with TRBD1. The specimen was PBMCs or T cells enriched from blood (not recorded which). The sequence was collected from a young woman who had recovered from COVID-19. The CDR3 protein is CASSPPGQSYEQYF. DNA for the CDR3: TGCGCCAGCAGCCCACCGGGACAGTCCTACGAGCAGTACTTC.